The entry that follows covers one T cell receptor beta chain sequence. Its antigen remains unidentified. Base quality data are lacking; no much larger clone is found one base away. Enrollment in ICON was initiated in April 2016, and the last patient was enrolled in 2018. From a subcohort of approximately 76 patients, fresh tumor and matched uninvolved tissue were collected for in-depth immune analyses, including TCR sequencing. DNA for TCR sequencing was isolated from bulk tissue, and no cell sorting was done. The immunoSEQ assay used for TCR sequencing gave the T-cell fraction in both tumor and uninvolved lung tissue. The study's processing was this. In the survival analysis, patients were divided into a high T-cell fraction group (upper tertile) and a low T-cell fraction group (lower two tertiles), and the two groups were compared using a log-rank test. A signed-rank test was used to check for differences in T-cell fraction between paired tumor and uninvolved lung. TCRdb mirrors the immuneACCESS table, restricted to in-frame sequences. Some clones are absent from its copies; in checked studies, under half trace to an unresolved V gene, and the reason for the others is unknown. That table is the source of V, J and clone size, and D and trimming were worked out from the DNA. The sample table holds some 7,100 clones, of which 76% were seen once. Clones ranked in the top ten supply approximately 16% of the sample.

This specimen comes from a study of tumor-infiltrating lymphocytes in localized non-small cell lung cancer (dated by TCRdb to the early 2020s). Regarding the study in general: Several histologies were represented in the cohort, which also included both smokers and never-smokers as well as patients whose samples were collected after neoadjuvant chemotherapy. Each patient provided resected tumor tissue plus uninvolved lung tissue from the same patient, with the uninvolved lung tissue described as non-adjacent to the tumor. TCR sequencing was one of several integrated assays, alongside flow cytometry, multiplex immunofluorescence, RNA-seq, exome sequencing and proteomics, applied to the same patients. In total, the ICON cohort consisted of some 160 surgical patients with localized non-small cell lung cancer who had their tumors resected. A total of 50 or so patients were included in the paired tumor versus uninvolved lung comparison of immunoSEQ T-cell fraction. Results the study describes overall, beyond this receptor: Assay coverage differed among patients according to how much tissue was available, so only a subset of the cohort had TCR sequencing. Consistent with immunofluorescence CD3 counts, TCRbeta sequencing supported greater T cell infiltration in tumors than in uninvolved lung tissue. Different pieces of the same tissue were used for different assays, so technical variation could not be separated from intratumor heterogeneity. No difference in TCR-derived T-cell fraction was observed between the flow cytometry-defined immunotypes IM1 (good prognosis) and IM2 (poor prognosis).

The CDR3, from cysteine to phenylalanine, totals 8 residues. Kept here is only the CDR3 DNA, which spans 24 bases and is read in frame from base 1. Taken from the germline V gene, the CDR1 and CDR2 loops are MNHNS and SASEGT. Relative to germline, V is 11 bases shorter and J is 7 bases shorter, with 5 bases between their ends. The chain was built from TRBV6-1 and TRBJ1-1; confidence is insufficient to name the D gene. The TCR originated in a human donor with non-small cell lung cancer. The material sequenced was uninvolved lung tissue not adjacent to the tumor. The CDR3 in this case is CAVGEAFF. The sequence in DNA is TGTGCCGTTGGTGAAGCTTTCTTT.